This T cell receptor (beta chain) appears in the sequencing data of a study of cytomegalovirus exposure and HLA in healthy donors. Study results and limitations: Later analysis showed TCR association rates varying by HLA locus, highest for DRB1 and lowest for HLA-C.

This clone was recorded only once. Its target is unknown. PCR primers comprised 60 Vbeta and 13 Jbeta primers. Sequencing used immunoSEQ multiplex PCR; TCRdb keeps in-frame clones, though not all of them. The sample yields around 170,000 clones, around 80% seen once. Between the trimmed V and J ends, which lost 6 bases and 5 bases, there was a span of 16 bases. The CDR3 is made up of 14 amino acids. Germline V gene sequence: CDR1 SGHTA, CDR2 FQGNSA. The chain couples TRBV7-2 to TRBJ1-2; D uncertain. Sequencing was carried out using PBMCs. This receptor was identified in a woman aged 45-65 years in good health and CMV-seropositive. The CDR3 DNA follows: TGTGCCAGCAGAGTCGGCGGGAGATCGTATGGCTACACCTTC. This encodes CASRVGGRSYGYTF.